These 27 T cell receptor beta chains were sequenced from one sample in a study of T cell responses to AZD1222 COVID-19 vaccine. The assay was immunoSEQ multiplex PCR, and TCRdb's table has in-frame clones only and misses some. The sample has roughly 150,000 clones, nearly 95% seen once; the top ten hold approximately 5%. The sample was peripheral blood, taken on day 0 of AZD1222 vaccination. Source of these receptors: an adult in good health.

This chain joins TRBV21-1 and TRBJ1-2. TRBV21-1 is deemed a pseudogene. The CDR3 consists of 16 residues. CDR3 amino acids: CASSKDGGRPNYGYTF. Written as DNA, the CDR3 is TGTGCCAGCAGCAAAGATGGAGGCCGACCGAACTATGGCTACACCTTC.

This chain joins TRBV5-4 and TRBJ1-3, with D possibly matching TRBD1 (5 bases). Germline CDR1 reads SGHNT; CDR2 reads YYREEE (reference sequence). V shed 1 base and J shed 6 bases, with 11 bases lying between them. The CDR3 runs to 14 residues. The CDR3 spells CASSLIGVENTIYF. The CDR3 DNA sequence: TGTGCCAGCAGCTTGATAGGGGTGGAAAACACCATATATTTT.

The chain is built from TRBV3-1 (or the pseudogene TRBV3-2) and TRBJ1-6; D ambiguous. V lost 0 bases to trimming and J lost 7 bases, with 13 bases between them. The length of the CDR3 is 16 residues. The germline V gene has CDR1 LGHDT and CDR2 YNNKEL (reference sequence). The CDR3 sequence: CASSQDLSVWNSPLHF. The CDR3 DNA follows: TGTGCCAGCAGCCAAGATCTAAGCGTCTGGAATTCACCCCTCCACTTT.

The V and J genes are TRBV6-5 and TRBJ1-2; the D gene is possibly TRBD1 (5 bases). V lost 7 bases and J 4 bases, leaving 13 bases between the germline ends. The CDR3 contains 13 residues. Germline CDR1 and CDR2: MNHEY and SVGAGI. The CDR3 region has the DNA TGTGCCAGCACCCCCCGGGGGAGCTATGGCTACACCTTC. It yields the protein CASTPRGSYGYTF.

The chain is built from TRBV6-5 and TRBJ1-2, with TRBD1 as a possible D gene (6 bases). V was pared by 6 bases and J by 2 bases, with 13 bases between. The CDR3 spans 14 residues. Germline CDR1 MNHEY, CDR2 SVGAGI. The CDR3 nucleotides are TGTGCCAGCAGGCGACAGGTCTCCAACTATGGCTACACCTTC. Translated: CASRRQVSNYGYTF.

V is TRBV5-5 and J is TRBJ1-2; no clear D. V lost 3 bases to trimming and J lost 4 bases, with 13 bases between them. Germline V CDR1 and CDR2: SGHKS, YYEKEE (reference sequence). The CDR3 spans 14 residues. The CDR3 region is CASSSALPGYGYTF. CDR3 in DNA: TGTGCCAGCAGCTCTGCACTGCCTGGCTATGGCTACACCTTC. Drawing the rest from reference TRBV5-5 and TRBJ1-2, the complete variable domain is DAGVTQSPTHLIKTRGQQVTLRCSPISGHKSVSWYQQVLGQGPQFIFQYYEKEERGRGNFPDRFSARQFPNYSSELNVNALLLGDSALYLCASSSALPGYGYTFGSGTRLTVV.

This clone was seen a few times. V gene TRBV3-1 (or the pseudogene TRBV3-2) combines with J gene TRBJ2-1; tentatively, D is TRBD2 (6 bases). V was trimmed by 1 base and J by 8 bases, leaving 15 bases between them. Germline V gives CDR1 LGHDT, CDR2 YNNKEL (reference sequence). This CDR3 spans 15 amino acids. The CDR3 here is CASSQGWDWADEQFF. CDR3 DNA: TGTGCCAGCAGCCAAGGGTGGGACTGGGCTGATGAGCAGTTCTTC.

The V and J genes are TRBV3-1 (or the pseudogene TRBV3-2) and TRBJ2-1, with D possibly TRBD1 on 6 matching bases. The length of the CDR3 is 14 residues. V lost 4 bases and J lost 3, with 10 bases in between. Germline values: CDR1 LGHDT, CDR2 YNNKEL (reference sequence). The CDR3 loop reads CASSLRGNYNEQFF. The CDR3 DNA is TGTGCCAGCAGCCTGAGGGGGAACTACAATGAGCAGTTCTTC.

The chain couples TRBV27 to TRBJ2-7, with D uncertain. The CDR3 spans 14 residues. V lost 6 bases and J 0 bases, leaving 12 bases between the germline ends. Germline assignment: CDR1 MNHEY and CDR2 SMNVEV (reference sequence). The CDR3 DNA follows: TGTGCCAGCAGCCTCGGGCCCCTCTCCTACGAGCAGTACTTC. Its protein is CASSLGPLSYEQYF.

V and J are TRBV2 and TRBJ1-5, with 8 positions matching TRBD1. Trimming cost V 6 bases and J 3 bases; bases outside gene matches: 7. There are 15 residues in the CDR3. Per germline, CDR1 SNHLY and CDR2 FYNNEI. The CDR3 DNA reads as TGTGCCAGCAGCAGGACAGGGACATACAATCAGCCCCAGCATTTT. Translation: CASSRTGTYNQPQHF.

This clone was counted once. This chain links TRBV5-6 with TRBJ2-7; TRBD1 aligns across 12 bases. The V gene's germline CDR1 is SGHDT and CDR2 YYEEEE. This CDR3 is built from 15 residues. J lost 5 bases, V lost 5 bases, and 8 bases had no gene match. The CDR3 DNA is TGTGCCAGCAGACCCGGGACAGGGGGCTTCGACGAGCAGTACTTC. Encoded protein: CASRPGTGGFDEQYF.

J is TRBJ2-7 and V is TRBV6-6, with 9 bases identical to TRBD1. The germline gives CDR1 MNHNY, CDR2 SVGAGI (reference sequence). The J segment lost 5 bases and the V segment lost 11 bases, leaving 7 bases of the junction unmatched. The CDR3 has 12 amino acids. Written as DNA, the CDR3 is TGTGCCCTACAGGGGGCAGGGCACGAGCAGTACTTC. This encodes CALQGAGHEQYF.

The chain combines TRBV6-5 with TRBJ1-1; D remains unclear. Trimming cost V 2 bases and J 2 bases, with 6 bases left between them. CDR3 size: 13 residues. Germline V lookup: CDR1 MNHEY, CDR2 SVGAGI. CDR3 amino acids: CASSYLSNTEAFF. DNA for the CDR3: TGTGCCAGCAGTTACCTCTCTAACACTGAAGCTTTCTTT.

This chain connects TRBV5-1 to TRBJ2-1; the D gene is possibly TRBD2 (6 bases). This CDR3 is built from 15 residues. Trimming removed 0 bases from V and 6 bases from J, with 13 bases in between. In germline, CDR1 is SGHRS, CDR2 YFSETQ. As DNA, the CDR3 is TGCGCCAGCAGCTTGGCCAGGCTTAGCGGCAATGAGCAGTTCTTC. It yields the protein CASSLARLSGNEQFF.

V is TRBV10-3 and J is TRBJ1-1; possible D gene TRBD1, 5 bases. Trimming took 9 bases from V and 2 from J, leaving 13 bases between them. Germline values: CDR1 ENHRY, CDR2 SYGVKD. The length of the CDR3 is 13 residues. The CDR3 reads CAIGTVVNTEAFF. In nucleotides, the CDR3 is TGTGCCATAGGGACGGTGGTTAACACTGAAGCTTTCTTT.

CDR3 coding DNA: TGTGCCAGCAGCGGGAGCTGGGACACAGATACGCAGTATTTT. Translated: CASSGSWDTDTQYF. This chain uses TRBV2 with TRBJ2-3; tentatively, D is TRBD2 (6 bases). The CDR3 has 14 amino acids. Trimming cost V 6 bases and J 2 bases, with 12 bases left between them. Germline assignment: CDR1 SNHLY and CDR2 FYNNEI.

This chain links TRBV19 with TRBJ1-5; 7 nucleotides line up with TRBD1. The CDR3 contains 16 residues. Per the germline V gene, CDR1 is LNHDA and CDR2 is SQIVND (reference sequence). V lost 5 bases and J lost 2; bases outside the gene matches: 9. The CDR3 region has the DNA TGTGCCAGTAGTCCACAACCAACAGGGGGCAATCAGCCCCAGCATTTT. This codes for CASSPQPTGGNQPQHF.

This chain uses TRBV25-1 with TRBJ2-7; TRBD2 matches 8 bases. CDR1 is MGHDK, CDR2 SYGVNS, per germline. J lost 3 bases, V lost 5 bases, and 9 bases had no gene match. This CDR3 comprises 15 residues. The CDR3 DNA is TGTGCCAGCAGTTCTAAACGGGGGACTAGCTACGAGCAGTACTTC. Protein: CASSSKRGTSYEQYF.

The genes are TRBV5-4 and TRBJ2-7; 11 nucleotides agree with TRBD1. CDR3 length equals 15 residues. The germline CDR1 and CDR2 sequences are SGHNT and YYREEE (reference sequence). The junction had 6 bases not matched to a gene; V was cut back by 4 bases and J by 3 bases. This chain's CDR3 is CASSRGQGEVYEQYF. Written as DNA, the CDR3 is TGTGCCAGCAGCAGGGGACAGGGGGAAGTCTACGAGCAGTACTTC.

J is TRBJ1-5 and V is TRBV6-5; possible D gene TRBD1, 6 bases. Between the trimmed V and J ends, which lost 0 bases and 4 bases, there was a span of 10 bases. Germline loops: CDR1 MNHEY, CDR2 SVGAGI. The CDR3 is 15 residues long. The CDR3 region has the DNA TGTGCCAGCAGTTACTCGAAAGGGGGGAATCAGCCCCAGCATTTT. It yields the protein CASSYSKGGNQPQHF.

The chain couples TRBV10-3 to TRBJ2-5; 16 bases match TRBD2. The CDR3 has 17 amino acids. The V gene's germline CDR1 is ENHRY and CDR2 SYGVKD. V trimming: 4 bases; J trimming: 3 bases; junction bases outside the gene matches: 5. CDR3 sequence: CAISAGLAGGLEETQYF. Written as DNA, the CDR3 is TGTGCCATCAGTGCGGGACTAGCGGGAGGGCTAGAAGAGACCCAGTACTTC.

This rearrangement joins TRBV6-5 to TRBJ2-5; the D is unclear. Trimming pared 5 bases from V and 5 bases from J, leaving 12 bases between. From germline, CDR1 is MNHEY and CDR2 SVGAGI. The CDR3 covers 13 residues. CDR3 bases: TGTGCCAGCAGTCCCTCCCGCCCCGAGACCCAGTACTTC. Its protein is CASSPSRPETQYF.

This chain uses TRBV6-6 with TRBJ1-6; tentatively, D is TRBD1 (6 bases). Germline V gene lookup returns CDR1 MNHNY and CDR2 SVGAGI (reference sequence). Trimming pared 6 bases from V and 5 bases from J, leaving 14 bases between. The CDR3 extends over 15 amino acids. The CDR3 reads CASSRPGQNNSPLHF. The CDR3 DNA reads TGTGCCAGCAGCCGACCGGGACAAAATAATTCACCCCTCCACTTT.

V usage is TRBV30 and J usage is TRBJ2-7, with 14 bases identical to TRBD2. The CDR3 loop spans 17 amino acids. CDR1 is GTSNPN, CDR2 SVGIG, per germline (reference sequence). The trim removed 2 bases at V and 3 bases at J, leaving 9 bases unmatched. DNA of the CDR3: TGTGCCTGGAGTCCTAGACTAGCGGGAGGGCCAGGCTACGAGCAGTACTTC. It specifies CAWSPRLAGGPGYEQYF.

The J gene is TRBJ2-7, the V gene TRBV3-1 (or the pseudogene TRBV3-2); TRBD2 matches 9 bases. V shed 4 bases, J shed 6 bases, and the junction held 13 bases outside the gene matches. From germline, CDR1 is LGHDT and CDR2 YNNKEL (reference sequence). The CDR3 consists of 16 residues. CDR3 amino acids: CASSLRASGNPLEQYF. The CDR3 DNA follows: TGTGCCAGCAGCCTCCGGGCTAGCGGGAACCCTCTCGAGCAGTACTTC.

The chain recombines TRBV19 with TRBJ2-7; D possibly corresponds to TRBD1 (7 bases). From germline, CDR1 is LNHDA and CDR2 SQIVND (reference sequence). The V end was cut by 1 base, the J end by 1 base, with 11 bases between. This CDR3 comprises 15 residues. The CDR3 DNA sequence: TGTGCCAGTAGTATAGCCCAGGGGGGTTCCTACGAGCAGTACTTC. Protein product: CASSIAQGGSYEQYF.

The chain links TRBV5-4 to TRBJ2-7, with 9 nucleotides matching TRBD2. Looked up from germline, CDR1 is SGHNT and CDR2 is YYREEE (reference sequence). The CDR3 has 16 amino acids. V was clipped by 0 bases and J by 1 base; unmatched bases: 5. The CDR3 DNA follows: TGTGCCAGCAGCTTGGTTAGCGGGAGTAGTTCCTACGAGCAGTACTTC. It translates to CASSLVSGSSSYEQYF.